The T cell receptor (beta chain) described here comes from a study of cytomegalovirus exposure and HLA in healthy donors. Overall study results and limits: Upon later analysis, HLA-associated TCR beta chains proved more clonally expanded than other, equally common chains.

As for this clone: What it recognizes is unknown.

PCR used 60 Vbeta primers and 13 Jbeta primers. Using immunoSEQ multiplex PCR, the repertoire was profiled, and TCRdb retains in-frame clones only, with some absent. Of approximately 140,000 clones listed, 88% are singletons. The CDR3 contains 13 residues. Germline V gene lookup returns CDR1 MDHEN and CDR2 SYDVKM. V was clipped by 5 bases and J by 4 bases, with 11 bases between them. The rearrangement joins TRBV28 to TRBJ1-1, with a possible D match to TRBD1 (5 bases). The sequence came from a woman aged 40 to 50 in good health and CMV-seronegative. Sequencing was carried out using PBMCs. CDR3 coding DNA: TGTGCCAGCAGTCCCAGGGCCCTCACTGAAGCTTTCTTT. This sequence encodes CASSPRALTEAFF. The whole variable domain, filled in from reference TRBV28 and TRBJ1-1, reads DVKVTQSSRYLVKRTGEKVFLECVQDMDHENMFWYRQDPGLGLRLIYFSYDVKMKEKGDIPEGYSVSREKKERFSLILESASTNQTSMYLCASSPRALTEAFFGQGTRLTVV.